This TCR beta chain was sequenced in a study of blood T cells in healthy people across ages. Turning to the study itself: About one barcoded TCR beta cDNA was captured per two T cells.

The second PCR ran roughly 7 to 11 cycles with a sample-barcoded 5' primer and J-beta primers. TCRdb re-analysed the 5' RACE reads in MiXCR, keeping a single row per CDR3 protein. The repertoire consists of some 1.5 million distinct CDR3 sequences, with approximately 43% occurring once and the leading ten covering less than 5%. CDR1 is LNHNV, CDR2 YYDKDF, per germline (reference sequence). After removal of 8 bases from V and 0 bases from J, the junction contained 3 bases not matched to a gene. The CDR3 consists of 14 residues. This TCR was sampled from a woman between 18 and 29 years old in good health. Sequencing used blood. The gene calls are TRBV15 and TRBJ2-5; 10 bases fit TRBD2. This CDR3 reads CATGTSEYQETQYF. The CDR3, as DNA: TGTGCCACCGGGACTAGCGAGTACCAAGAGACCCAGTACTTC. The full variable domain, its missing parts supplied by reference TRBV15 and TRBJ2-5, is DAMVIQNPRYQVTQFGKPVTLSCSQTLNHNVMYWYQQKSSQAPKLLFHYYDKDFNNEADTPDNFQSRRPNTSFCFLDIRSPGLGDTAMYLCATGTSEYQETQYFGPGTRLLVL.